This is a list of T cell receptor beta chains from one sample in a study of a mutant IDH1 vaccine in newly diagnosed glioma. Method: immunoSEQ multiplex PCR; TCRdb's copy keeps in-frame clones and lacks some. Of tens of thousands of clones listed, approximately 86% are singletons. These receptors have no known antigen. Sequences were derived from PBMCs, sampled from a glioma patient whose treatment included an IDH1 peptide vaccine. The receptors shown here come from a young woman with glioma. Some clones in this sample may be carry-over from other donors' samples. Each CDR3 is given with its conserved first and last residue. The D gene is left open where the match is weak. Size values are once, few and many counts, or a class for expanded clones, and some rows have none.

CASSGYSGRRGEQYF | TRBJ2-7 | NA | TRBV6-1 | TRBD2
CASTPTPRGNEQFF | TRBJ2-1 | NA | TRBV19 | NA
CASSPDSLSYEQYF | TRBJ2-7 | NA | TRBV5-4 | NA
CASSWTGADQPQHF | TRBJ1-5 | NA | TRBV6-1 | TRBD1
CASSQGPRVGSGANVLTF | TRBJ2-6 | NA | TRBV4-1 | NA
CASSHGPKETQYF | TRBJ2-5 | NA | TRBV5-6 | NA
CASSDTQETQYF | TRBJ2-5 | NA | TRBV2 | NA
CASSLVGGDEAFF | TRBJ1-1 | NA | TRBV7-9 | NA
CASSQVQVPYEQYF | TRBJ2-7 | NA | TRBV4-3 | NA
CAWSAAGGLTGELFF | TRBJ2-2 | NA | TRBV30 | TRBD2
CASSPRQGAKSTEAFF | TRBJ1-1 | NA | TRBV7-9 | TRBD1
CASSSWGYGYTF | TRBJ1-2 | NA | TRBV27 | NA
CASRGGRTANTGELFF | TRBJ2-2 | NA | TRBV9 | NA
CASKQDGNTGELFF | TRBJ2-2 | NA | TRBV6-6 | NA
CASTSLQLGGLSHEQYF | TRBJ2-7 | NA | TRBV2 | NA
CASSTQGPSSGNTIYF | TRBJ1-3 | NA | TRBV19 | NA
CASSVRGQGEDQPQHF | TRBJ1-5 | NA | TRBV19 | TRBD1
CAWSTIAGVVEQYF | TRBJ2-7 | NA | TRBV30 | TRBD2
CASSRIQGARRDTEAFF | TRBJ1-1 | NA | TRBV5-6 | TRBD1
CASSFDRVSDEQYF | TRBJ2-7 | NA | TRBV5-1 | TRBD1
CASSRLAGGIETQYF | TRBJ2-5 | NA | TRBV4-1 | TRBD2
CARSLSDREQKRGNQPQHF | TRBJ1-5 | few | TRBV7-5 | NA
CASSISLSEAFF | TRBJ1-1 | NA | TRBV19 | NA
CASSINAGGLVF | TRBJ2-1 | NA | TRBV19 | TRBD2
CASSVLTTNTDTQYF | TRBJ2-3 | NA | TRBV5-5 | NA